These 31 T cell receptor beta chains were all obtained from the same sample, sequenced in a study of cytomegalovirus exposure and HLA in healthy donors. 13 Jbeta primers and 60 Vbeta primers were used for the PCR. Sequencing used immunoSEQ multiplex PCR; TCRdb keeps in-frame clones, though not all of them. Its clone listing holds about 53,000 clones. The sequencing input was PBMCs. These receptors were taken from a man younger than 30 in good health and CMV-seropositive.

This chain joins TRBV5-3 and TRBJ2-5; 7 bases align to TRBD1. The tail of the sequence fits TRBJ2-7 better, so the J call may be wrong. TRBV5-3 is an ORF, and what it does is uncertain. The CDR3 consists of 17 residues. DNA for the CDR3: TGTGCCAGAAGCCCGACCTCCCACGACAGGGAGAGCTACGAGCAGTACTTC. Translating it yields CARSPTSHDRESYEQYF.

The chain carries TRBV28 and TRBJ2-3, with D unresolved. V was pared by 2 bases and J by 2 bases, with 11 bases between. The CDR3 consists of 15 residues. CDR1 MDHEN and CDR2 SYDVKM come from the germline V gene. Written as DNA, the CDR3 is TGTGCCAGCAGTTTAAACGTCAGATCCACAGATACGCAGTATTTT. This translates into CASSLNVRSTDTQYF. Combining the CDR3 with reference TRBV28 and TRBJ2-3 gives the whole variable domain DVKVTQSSRYLVKRTGEKVFLECVQDMDHENMFWYRQDPGLGLRLIYFSYDVKMKEKGDIPEGYSVSREKKERFSLILESASTNQTSMYLCASSLNVRSTDTQYFGPGTRLTVL.

This sequence joins TRBV7-9 and TRBJ2-3, with no clear D. CDR3 length: 14 residues. Germline V gives CDR1 SEHNR, CDR2 FQNEAQ (reference sequence). V was shortened by 3 bases and J by 6 bases, with 13 bases between the two germline ends. The CDR3 DNA reads TGTGCCAGCAGCTTGACGCTAGATCAGGATACGCAGTATTTT. This gives the protein CASSLTLDQDTQYF.

V and J are TRBV5-4 and TRBJ2-7, with D maybe TRBD2 (7 bases). Germline V gene lookup returns CDR1 SGHNT and CDR2 YYREEE (reference sequence). The ends were cut back, 2 bases at V and 6 bases at J, with 15 bases in the middle. The CDR3 is made up of 14 amino acids. The CDR3 loop reads CASSLKQGGVEQYF. DNA of the CDR3: TGTGCCAGCAGCTTAAAACAGGGAGGGGTCGAGCAGTACTTC.

The genes are TRBV7-9 and TRBJ2-1; 9 bases line up with TRBD2. CDR3 length equals 15 residues. Germline CDR1 and CDR2: SEHNR and FQNEAQ (reference sequence). Unmatched junction bases numbered 12, after V lost 5 bases and J lost 10 bases. CDR3 coding DNA: TGTGCCAGCAGCCCTAGCGGGATATCAGCAGGGGAGCAGTTCTTC. Its protein is CASSPSGISAGEQFF.

This chain joins TRBV7-3 and TRBJ2-2; 7 nucleotides agree with TRBD1. The CDR3 totals 15 residues. From germline, CDR1 is SGHTA and CDR2 FQGTGA. With 5 bases clipped from V and 3 bases from J, the junction kept 6 bases outside the gene matches. The DNA for the CDR3 is TGTGCCAGCAGCCCCCACGGGACAGACACCGGGGAGCTGTTTTTT. This sequence encodes CASSPHGTDTGELFF.

This chain joins TRBV5-1 and TRBJ2-7; 10 bases match TRBD2. The CDR3 is 14 amino acids. The germline V gene encodes CDR1 SGHRS and CDR2 YFSETQ. J was trimmed by 4 bases and V by 7 bases; bases with no gene match: 8. The DNA of the CDR3 is TGCGCCAGCTCAGCTAGCGGGAGTTCGTACGAGCAGTACTTC. This sequence encodes CASSASGSSYEQYF.

V gene TRBV15 combines with J gene TRBJ2-7; D is unresolved. The V gene lost 1 base and the J gene lost 7 bases, with 8 bases spanning the gap. The CDR3 contains 12 residues. Germline CDR1 reads LNHNV; CDR2 reads YYDKDF (reference sequence). CDR3 sequence (DNA): TGTGCCACCAGCAGAGCAGGAAATGAGCAGTACTTC. Translation gives CATSRAGNEQYF.

The chain uses TRBV7-9 and TRBJ1-2; possible D gene TRBD1, 6 bases. Trimming pared 1 base from V and 8 bases from J, leaving 17 bases between. Germline assignment: CDR1 SEHNR and CDR2 FQNEAQ (reference sequence). The CDR3 extends over 15 amino acids. CDR3 in DNA: TGTGCCAGCAGCTTAGGATTGGTACAGGGCCGAGGCTACACCTTC. Its protein product is CASSLGLVQGRGYTF.

A remark on this clone: In the same sample, other DNA sequences code for this CDR3. The chain employs TRBV7-3 and TRBJ2-5; D ambiguous. Trimming left V 4 bases short and J 2 bases short, with 8 bases between. CDR1 SGHTA and CDR2 FQGTGA come from the germline V gene. The CDR3 totals 13 residues. Written as DNA, the CDR3 is TGTGCCAGCAGCTCCACCGGGCAAGAGACCCAGTACTTC. It encodes CASSSTGQETQYF.

V usage is TRBV28 and J usage is TRBJ1-2, with D tentatively TRBD1 (5 bases). V lost 3 bases to trimming and J lost 7 bases, with 12 bases between them. The germline gives CDR1 MDHEN, CDR2 SYDVKM. The CDR3 consists of 13 residues. CDR3 nucleotides: TGTGCCAGCAGTTTGGACATAGCCCTTGGCTACACCTTC. Translated, it gives CASSLDIALGYTF.

J is TRBJ1-1 and V is TRBV5-6; 7 bases align to TRBD1. Per germline, CDR1 SGHDT and CDR2 YYEEEE. The CDR3 sequence is 13 residues long. The V segment lost 4 bases and the J segment 8 bases; nucleotides outside the gene matches: 8. CDR3 sequence (DNA): TGTGCCAGCAGCCTTTACAGGGGCGGAGAAGCTTTCTTT. Protein: CASSLYRGGEAFF. Full variable domain (missing parts from reference TRBV5-6 and TRBJ1-1): DAGVTQSPTHLIKTRGQQVTLRCSPKSGHDTVSWYQQALGQGPQFIFQYYEEEERQRGNFPDRFSGHQFPNYSSELNVNALLLGDSALYLCASSLYRGGEAFFGQGTRLTVV.

The rearrangement joins TRBV7-3 to TRBJ2-2, with D possibly being TRBD1 (5 bases). The CDR3 runs 17 residues. The V gene lost 2 bases and the J gene lost 6 bases, with 19 bases spanning the gap. Germline V CDR1 and CDR2: SGHTA, FQGTGA. In DNA, the CDR3 is TGTGCCAGCAGCTTACGGTCCGACAGCGCCATGGCCGGGGAGCTGTTTTTT. Protein: CASSLRSDSAMAGELFF.

The CDR3 here is CASSSRDRAEAFF. The CDR3 region has the DNA TGTGCCAGCAGTTCGCGGGACAGGGCTGAAGCTTTCTTT. V is TRBV5-6 and J is TRBJ1-1; 9 positions match TRBD1. CDR1 SGHDT and CDR2 YYEEEE come from the germline V gene. V shed 5 bases, J shed 6 bases, and the junction held 5 bases outside the gene matches. This CDR3 region has 13 residues.

The chain joins TRBV7-9 to TRBJ1-1; TRBD1 might be the D (6 bases). The germline V gene encodes CDR1 SEHNR and CDR2 FQNEAQ (reference sequence). Trimming took 7 bases from V and 0 from J, leaving 21 bases between them. The CDR3 loop spans 17 amino acids. The CDR3 is CASTPWDKTFMNTEAFF. CDR3 coding DNA: TGTGCCAGCACCCCCTGGGACAAAACGTTCATGAACACTGAAGCTTTCTTT.

This sequence joins TRBV4-1 and TRBJ2-3, with 13 positions matching TRBD2. The CDR3 covers 16 residues. Germline V gives CDR1 MGHRA, CDR2 YSYEKL. The J segment lost 11 bases and the V segment lost 4 bases, leaving 12 bases of the junction unmatched. The CDR3 nucleotides are TGCGCCAGCAGCCCCGAGCCAGGACTAGCGGGAGATGAGCAGTATTTT. Protein product: CASSPEPGLAGDEQYF.

The rearrangement links TRBV7-9 to TRBJ2-6; D perhaps matches TRBD1 (5 bases). The length of the CDR3 is 15 residues. Germline V lookup: CDR1 SEHNR, CDR2 FQNEAQ (reference sequence). The V end was cut by 4 bases, the J end by 4 bases, with 11 bases between. CDR3 sequence reads: CASSSPGSGANVLTF. Here the CDR3 DNA reads TGTGCCAGCAGCTCCCCAGGGTCGGGGGCCAACGTCCTGACTTTC.

V is TRBV9 and J is TRBJ2-2; a weak D match, TRBD1 (5 bases). Germline V gene data show CDR1 as SGDLS and CDR2 as YYNGEE. Trimming removed 0 bases from V and 7 bases from J, with 13 bases in between. The CDR3 consists of 15 residues. As DNA, the CDR3 is TGTGCCAGCAGCGTAGGAGCCCTCCAGGGCGGGGAGCTGTTTTTT. Protein product: CASSVGALQGGELFF.

The chain recombines TRBV30 with TRBJ1-1; D is undetermined. This CDR3 is 12 amino acids long. With 4 bases removed from V and 11 bases from J, the gap between germline ends came to 17 bases. Looked up from germline, CDR1 is GTSNPN and CDR2 is SVGIG (reference sequence). In DNA form, the CDR3 reads TGTGCCTGGATGTCGTACTCCTCGGGGGCTTTCTTT. This encodes CAWMSYSSGAFF.

The chain couples TRBV18 to TRBJ2-2; D ambiguous. The CDR3 has 11 residues. V shed 3 bases and J shed 6 bases, with 2 bases lying between them. Germline V gene lookup returns CDR1 KGHSH and CDR2 LQKENI. Written as DNA, the CDR3 is TGTGCCAGCTCACCCTCCGGGGAGCTGTTTTTT. Translated, it gives CASSPSGELFF.

V and J are TRBV30 and TRBJ2-7, with 7 bases matching TRBD1. Germline CDR1 GTSNPN, CDR2 SVGIG (reference sequence). Trimming at V came to 2 bases and at J to 8 bases, leaving 6 bases not matched to a gene. The CDR3 is 12 residues long. The CDR3 DNA follows: TGTGCCTGGAGTTCGACAGGGTGGCAGCAGTACTTC. Translating it yields CAWSSTGWQQYF.

The chain couples TRBV5-1 to TRBJ2-3, with 12 nucleotides matching TRBD2. The germline CDR1 and CDR2 sequences are SGHRS and YFSETQ. The CDR3 consists of 15 residues. V lost 3 bases, J lost 2 bases, and 1 base stayed unmatched. CDR3 coding DNA: TGCGCCAGCAGCTGGACTAGCGGGGACACAGATACGCAGTATTTT. As protein: CASSWTSGDTDTQYF.

J is TRBJ2-1 and V is TRBV30; D is perhaps TRBD2 (6 bases). The CDR3 extends over 12 amino acids. V lost 7 bases and J 9 bases, leaving 16 bases between the germline ends. Looked up from germline, CDR1 is GTSNPN and CDR2 is SVGIG (reference sequence). CDR3 amino acids: CAYRLGWGEQFF. The DNA of the CDR3 is TGTGCCTACAGACTAGGGTGGGGTGAGCAGTTCTTC.

The rearrangement joins TRBV9 to TRBJ2-1; D uncertain. Germline CDR1 and CDR2: SGDLS and YYNGEE. Trimming took 0 bases from V and 9 from J, leaving 10 bases between them. The CDR3 extends over 13 amino acids. CDR3 coding DNA: TGTGCCAGCAGCGTAGGGAGTCGTATTGAGCAGTTCTTC. Protein sequence: CASSVGSRIEQFF.

The chain carries TRBV4-1 and TRBJ2-4, with D possibly matching TRBD2 (6 bases). The V end lost 1 base, the J end lost 0 bases, and 10 bases lay between the germline ends. Germline V gene sequence: CDR1 MGHRA, CDR2 YSYEKL. This CDR3 is 16 amino acids long. The DNA for the CDR3 is TGCGCCAGCAGCCAAGGGTTAGCGGTAGCCAAAAACATTCAGTACTTC. This sequence encodes CASSQGLAVAKNIQYF.

The chain combines TRBV5-8 with TRBJ2-7; the D gene is possibly TRBD1 (6 bases). CDR3 length: 19 residues. Trimming took 3 bases from V and 0 from J, leaving 25 bases between them. CDR1 and CDR2 from the germline V gene are SGHTS and YDEGEE. The CDR3 reads CASSSVYLRGPRDSYEQYF. CDR3 nucleotides: TGTGCCAGCAGCTCAGTGTATCTCAGGGGACCCCGAGACTCCTACGAGCAGTACTTC.

The gene calls are TRBV9 and TRBJ2-7, with D possibly TRBD2 on 6 matching bases. The germline V gene encodes CDR1 SGDLS and CDR2 YYNGEE. V was trimmed by 3 bases and J by 6 bases, leaving 13 bases between them. The CDR3 has 13 residues. CDR3 bases: TGTGCCAGCAGCGGGGGGGTCTCAGGCGAGCAGTACTTC. It is translated as CASSGGVSGEQYF.

The V and J genes are TRBV19 and TRBJ2-5; the D is unclear. V lost 5 bases and J lost 4, with 14 bases in between. This CDR3 has 14 amino acids. Germline CDR1 and CDR2: LNHDA and SQIVND (reference sequence). The DNA of the CDR3 is TGTGCCAGTAGTCCTCGAGGCCCAAGAGAGACCCAGTACTTC. This translates into CASSPRGPRETQYF.

The V gene is TRBV4-2, the J gene TRBJ2-3, with 11 positions matching TRBD2. CDR3 length equals 18 residues. From germline, CDR1 is LGHNA and CDR2 YNFKEQ. V shed 1 base, J shed 4 bases, and the junction held 10 bases outside the gene matches. The CDR3 nucleotides are TGTGCCAGCAGCCAAGGTGTTCCCGGGACTAGCGGCTCAGATACGCAGTATTTT. Protein sequence: CASSQGVPGTSGSDTQYF.

The chain carries TRBV6-6 and TRBJ2-1; possibly TRBD1 for D (6 bases). The CDR3 has 15 residues. V was trimmed by 5 bases and J by 5 bases, leaving 16 bases between them. In germline, CDR1 is MNHNY, CDR2 SVGAGI (reference sequence). The CDR3 DNA sequence: TGTGCCAGCAGTGAGGGGGACCAACCGAACAATGAGCAGTTCTTC. Its translation: CASSEGDQPNNEQFF.

The rearrangement uses TRBV6-5 and TRBJ1-4; D might be TRBD1 (6 bases). Trimming removed 6 bases at V and 7 bases at J, with 15 bases between. Germline loops: CDR1 MNHEY, CDR2 SVGAGI. This CDR3 is built from 14 residues. DNA of the CDR3: TGTGCCAGCAGCCCGACAGGACAGCCTGAAAAACTGTTTTTT. Its translation: CASSPTGQPEKLFF.